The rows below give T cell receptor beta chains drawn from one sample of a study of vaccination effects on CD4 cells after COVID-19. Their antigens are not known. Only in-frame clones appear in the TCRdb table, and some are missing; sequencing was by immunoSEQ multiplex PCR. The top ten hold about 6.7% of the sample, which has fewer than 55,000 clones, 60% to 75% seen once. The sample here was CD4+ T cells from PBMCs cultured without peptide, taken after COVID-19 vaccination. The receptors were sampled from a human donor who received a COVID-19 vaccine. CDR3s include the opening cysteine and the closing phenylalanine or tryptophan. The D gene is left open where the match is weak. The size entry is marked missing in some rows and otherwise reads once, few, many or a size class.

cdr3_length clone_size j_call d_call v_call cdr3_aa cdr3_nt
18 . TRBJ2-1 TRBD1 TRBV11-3 CASSLGWGQESSYNEQFF TGTGCCAGCAGCTTAGGGTGGGGACAGGAGAGCTCCTACAATGAGCAGTTCTTC
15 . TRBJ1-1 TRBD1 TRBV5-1 CASSLPGDRGTEAFF TGCGCCAGCAGCTTGCCAGGGGACAGGGGAACTGAAGCTTTCTTT
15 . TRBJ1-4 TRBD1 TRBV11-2 CASSIDRGRAEKLFF TGTGCCAGCAGCATCGACAGGGGGCGCGCTGAAAAACTGTTTTTT
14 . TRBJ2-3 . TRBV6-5 CASTPASSTDTQYF TGTGCCAGCACCCCAGCATCCAGCACAGATACGCAGTATTTT
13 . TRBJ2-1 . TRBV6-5 CASTGWTYNEQFF TGTGCCAGCACCGGGTGGACCTACAATGAGCAGTTCTTC
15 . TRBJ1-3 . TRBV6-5 CASSFMPRGQNTIYF TGTGCCAGCAGTTTCATGCCCCGGGGGCAGAACACCATATATTTT
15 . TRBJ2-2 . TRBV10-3 CAISEILRGTGELFF TGTGCCATCAGTGAGATATTGCGCGGCACCGGGGAGCTGTTTTTT
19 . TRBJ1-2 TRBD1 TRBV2 CASRGSYSGQWESSYGYTF TGTGCCAGCAGGGGCTCGTATTCGGGACAGTGGGAGAGCTCCTATGGCTACACCTTC
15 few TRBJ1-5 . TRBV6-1 CASSESGMSNQPQHF TGTGCCAGCAGTGAAAGCGGCATGAGCAATCAGCCCCAGCATTTT
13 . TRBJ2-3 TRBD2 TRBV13 CASSRSGGDTQYF TGTGCCAGCAGCCGTAGCGGGGGCGATACGCAGTATTTT
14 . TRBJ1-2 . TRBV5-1 CASSLEYSNYGYTF TGCGCCAGCAGCTTGGAGTATAGTAACTATGGCTACACCTTC
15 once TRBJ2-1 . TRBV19 CASSEVSSVGGEQFF TGTGCCAGTAGTGAGGTCTCTAGCGTCGGGGGTGAGCAGTTCTTC
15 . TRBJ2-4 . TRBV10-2 CASRNRDLAKNIQYF TGCGCCAGCAGGAACAGGGACCTAGCCAAAAACATTCAGTACTTC
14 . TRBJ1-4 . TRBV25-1 CASSEWGNNEKLFF TGTGCCAGCAGTGAATGGGGGAATAATGAAAAACTGTTTTTT
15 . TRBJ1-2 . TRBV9 CASSINHSGAYGYTF TGTGCCAGCAGCATCAACCATTCAGGGGCCTATGGCTACACCTTC
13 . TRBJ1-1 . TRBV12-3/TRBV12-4 CASSYGGSAEAFF TGTGCCAGCAGTTATGGAGGGTCAGCTGAAGCTTTCTTT
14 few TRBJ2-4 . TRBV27 CASSLSGGVNIQYF TGTGCCAGCAGTTTATCGGGAGGAGTAAACATTCAGTACTTC
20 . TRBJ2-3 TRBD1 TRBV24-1 CATSEKGSQPGGHITDTQYF TGTGCCACCAGTGAGAAGGGATCTCAGCCAGGGGGCCACATCACAGATACGCAGTATTTT
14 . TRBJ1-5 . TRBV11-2 CASSRNAGEQPQHF TGTGCCAGCAGCCGTAATGCGGGGGAACAGCCCCAGCATTTT
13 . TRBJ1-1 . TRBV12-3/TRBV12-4 CASLKVGNTEAFF TGTGCCAGTCTGAAGGTTGGGAACACTGAAGCTTTCTTT
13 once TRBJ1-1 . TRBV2 CASIEGSNTEAFF TGTGCCAGCATCGAGGGATCGAACACTGAAGCTTTCTTT
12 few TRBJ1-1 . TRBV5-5 CASRVLNSEAFF TGTGCCAGCAGAGTGCTGAACTCTGAAGCTTTCTTT
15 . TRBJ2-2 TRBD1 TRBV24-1 CATSETTGGNGELFF TGTGCCACCAGTGAGACCACAGGGGGCAACGGGGAGCTGTTTTTT
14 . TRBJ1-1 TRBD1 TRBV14 CASSQTGVGTEAFF TGTGCCAGCAGCCAAACAGGGGTAGGCACTGAAGCTTTCTTT
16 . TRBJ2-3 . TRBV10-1 CASSEGLDFTTDTQYF TGCGCCAGCAGTGAAGGCTTGGACTTTACCACAGATACGCAGTATTTT
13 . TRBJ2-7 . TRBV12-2 CASRFRASYEQYF TGTGCAAGTCGTTTCCGGGCCTCCTACGAGCAGTACTTC
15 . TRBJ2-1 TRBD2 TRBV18 CASSPRREAYNEQFF TGTGCCAGCTCACCAAGGCGGGAGGCATACAATGAGCAGTTCTTC
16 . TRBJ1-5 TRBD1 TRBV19 CASTTNPGGAYQPQHF TGTGCCAGTACCACGAACCCAGGGGGCGCGTATCAGCCCCAGCATTTT
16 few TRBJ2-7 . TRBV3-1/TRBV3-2 CASSQLTGDSSYEQYF TGTGCCAGCAGCCAACTAACAGGAGACAGCTCCTACGAGCAGTACTTC
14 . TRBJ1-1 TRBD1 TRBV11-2 CASSSQGAITEAFF TGTGCCAGCAGCTCGCAGGGGGCCATCACTGAAGCTTTCTTT
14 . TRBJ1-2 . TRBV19 CASNHGSVNYGYTF TGTGCCAGTAACCATGGATCAGTTAACTATGGCTACACCTTC
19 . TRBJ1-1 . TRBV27 CASTPRGRRGLLFNTEAFF TGTGCCAGCACCCCAAGAGGGCGGCGTGGGCTGTTGTTTAACACTGAAGCTTTCTTT
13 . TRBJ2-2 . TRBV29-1 CSVVMGGPGELFF TGCAGCGTTGTGATGGGGGGCCCCGGGGAGCTGTTTTTT
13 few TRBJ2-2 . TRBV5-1 CASSSGNTGELFF TGCGCCAGCAGCTCAGGAAACACCGGGGAGCTGTTTTTT
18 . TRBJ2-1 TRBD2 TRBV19 CASSPSPRTASGSHEQFF TGTGCCAGTAGTCCATCACCGAGGACAGCAAGCGGGAGCCATGAGCAGTTCTTC
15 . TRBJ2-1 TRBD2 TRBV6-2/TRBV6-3 CASSFLGLAGNEQFF TGTGCCAGCAGTTTCTTGGGACTAGCAGGGAATGAGCAGTTCTTC